The TCR beta chain described here comes from a study of blood T cell repertoires in COVID-19. Across the study: COVID-19 samples, acute and convalescent, were from the United States, Italy and Spain. The cDNA or gDNA used as material had been derived from T cells, B-cell-depleted T cells, or PBMCs.

With V trimmed by 2 bases and J by 6 bases, 5 bases remained unmatched. The CDR3 sequence is 15 residues long. Per the germline V gene, CDR1 is LGHDT and CDR2 is YNNKEL (reference sequence). Original handling: Researchers report that nucleated cell counts were estimated from reference gene primer amplification. Profiled with immunoSEQ multiplex PCR; TCRdb holds only in-frame clones, not every one. That table is the source of V, J and clone size, and D and trimming were worked out from the DNA. Here the sample spans some 250,000 clones, around 84% being singletons. Followed over time, Seattle patients had been enrolled while infection was active.

Material: peripheral blood. The clonotype comes from a woman aged 55 to 70 with COVID-19, enrolled during active disease. The gene calls are TRBV3-1 (or the pseudogene TRBV3-2) and TRBJ2-2; 8 bases match TRBD2. CDR3 amino acids: CASSQRSGGAGELFF. Written as DNA, the CDR3 is TGTGCCAGCAGCCAACGGAGCGGGGGAGCCGGGGAGCTGTTTTTT.